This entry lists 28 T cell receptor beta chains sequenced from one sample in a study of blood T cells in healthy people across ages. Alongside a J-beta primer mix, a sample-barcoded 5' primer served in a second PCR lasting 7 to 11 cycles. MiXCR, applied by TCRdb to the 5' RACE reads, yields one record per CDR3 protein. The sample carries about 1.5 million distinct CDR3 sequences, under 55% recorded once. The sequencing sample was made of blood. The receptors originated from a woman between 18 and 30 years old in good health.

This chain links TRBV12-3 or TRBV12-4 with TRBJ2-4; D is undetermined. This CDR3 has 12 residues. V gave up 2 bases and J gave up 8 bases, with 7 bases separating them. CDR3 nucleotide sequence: TGTGCCAGCAGTTTACTCCGTCACATTCAGTACTTC. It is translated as CASSLLRHIQYF.

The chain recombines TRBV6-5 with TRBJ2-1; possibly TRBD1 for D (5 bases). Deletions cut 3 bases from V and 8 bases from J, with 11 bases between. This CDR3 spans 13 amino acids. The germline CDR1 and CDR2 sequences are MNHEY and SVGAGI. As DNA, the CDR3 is TGTGCCAGCAGTTATCAGGGTAGGGATGAGCAGTTCTTC. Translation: CASSYQGRDEQFF.

In DNA form, the CDR3 reads TGTGCCATCAGTGAGCAGGACAGGGGGATAGATGAGCAGTTCTTC. Translating gives CAISEQDRGIDEQFF. The V and J genes are TRBV10-3 and TRBJ2-1; 10 positions match TRBD1. This CDR3 has 15 amino acids. Germline CDR1 is ENHRY and CDR2 is SYGVKD. V was clipped by 2 bases and J by 8 bases; unmatched bases: 6.

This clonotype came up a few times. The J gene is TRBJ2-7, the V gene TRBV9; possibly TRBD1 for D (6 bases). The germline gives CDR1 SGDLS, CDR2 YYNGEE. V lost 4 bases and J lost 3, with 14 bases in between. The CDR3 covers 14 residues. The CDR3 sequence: CASSPGTKLYEQYF. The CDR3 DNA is TGTGCCAGCAGCCCAGGGACAAAACTCTACGAGCAGTACTTC. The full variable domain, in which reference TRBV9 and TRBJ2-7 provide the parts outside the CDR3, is DSGVTQTPKHLITATGQRVTLRCSPRSGDLSVYWYQQSLDQGLQFLIQYYNGEERAKGNILERFSAQQFPDLHSELNLSSLELGDSALYFCASSPGTKLYEQYFGPGTRLTVT.

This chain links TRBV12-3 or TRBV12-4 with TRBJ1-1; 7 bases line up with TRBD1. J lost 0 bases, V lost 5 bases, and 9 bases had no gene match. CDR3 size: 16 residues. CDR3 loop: CASSDTGVNLNTEAFF. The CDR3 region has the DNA TGTGCCAGCAGTGATACAGGGGTCAACCTGAACACTGAAGCTTTCTTT.

CDR3 in DNA: TGTGCCAGCCGATGGGGACAGATTTACAATGAGCAGTACTTC. Translating it yields CASRWGQIYNEQYF. This chain connects TRBV6-2 or TRBV6-3 to TRBJ2-1, with 7 bases matching TRBD1. Judging by the DNA end, TRBJ2-7 fits better; the J call may be wrong. CDR1 MNHEY and CDR2 SVGEGT come from the germline V gene. The CDR3 is made up of 14 amino acids.

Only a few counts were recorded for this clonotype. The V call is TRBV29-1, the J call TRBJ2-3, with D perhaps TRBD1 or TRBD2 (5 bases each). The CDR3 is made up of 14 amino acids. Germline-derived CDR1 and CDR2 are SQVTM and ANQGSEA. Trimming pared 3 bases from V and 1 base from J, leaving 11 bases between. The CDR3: CSVDGRGGTDTQYF. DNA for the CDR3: TGCAGCGTTGATGGTAGGGGAGGCACAGATACGCAGTATTTT.

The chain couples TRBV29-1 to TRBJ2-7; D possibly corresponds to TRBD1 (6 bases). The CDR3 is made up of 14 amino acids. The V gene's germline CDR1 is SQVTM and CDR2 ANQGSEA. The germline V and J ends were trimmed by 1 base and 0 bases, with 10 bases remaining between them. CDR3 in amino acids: CSVEAAGASYEQYF. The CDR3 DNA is TGCAGCGTTGAAGCAGCAGGGGCCTCCTACGAGCAGTACTTC.

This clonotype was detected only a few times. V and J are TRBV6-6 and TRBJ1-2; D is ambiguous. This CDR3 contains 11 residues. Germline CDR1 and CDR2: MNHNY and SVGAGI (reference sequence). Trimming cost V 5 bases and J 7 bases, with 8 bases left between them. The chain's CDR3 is CASSHSRGYTF. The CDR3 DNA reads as TGTGCCAGCAGTCATTCCCGTGGCTACACCTTC.

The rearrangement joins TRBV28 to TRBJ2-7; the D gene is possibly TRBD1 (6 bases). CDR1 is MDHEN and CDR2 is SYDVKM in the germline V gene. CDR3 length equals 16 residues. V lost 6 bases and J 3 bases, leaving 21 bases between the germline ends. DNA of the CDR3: TGTGCCAGCAGCCTAACCCAGACAGGTTCTGTCTACGAGCAGTACTTC. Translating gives CASSLTQTGSVYEQYF.

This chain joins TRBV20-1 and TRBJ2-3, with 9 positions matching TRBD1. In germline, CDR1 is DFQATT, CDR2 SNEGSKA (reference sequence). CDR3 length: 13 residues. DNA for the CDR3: TGCAGACTCGGGACAGGGATCACAGATACGCAGTATTTT. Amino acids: CRLGTGITDTQYF.

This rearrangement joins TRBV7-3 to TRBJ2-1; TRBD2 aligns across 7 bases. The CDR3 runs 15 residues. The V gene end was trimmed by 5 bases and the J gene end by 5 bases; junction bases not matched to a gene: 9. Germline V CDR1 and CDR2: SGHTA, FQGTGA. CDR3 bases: TGTGCCAGCAGCCTAGGGAGGGAGGGAGACAATGAGCAGTTCTTC. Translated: CASSLGREGDNEQFF.

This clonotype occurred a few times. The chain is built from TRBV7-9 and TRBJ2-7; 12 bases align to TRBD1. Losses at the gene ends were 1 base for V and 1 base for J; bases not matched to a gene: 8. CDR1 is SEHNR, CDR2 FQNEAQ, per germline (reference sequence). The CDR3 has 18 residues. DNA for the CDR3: TGTGCCAGCAGCTTAGTTCCGGGACAGGGGGCCTATTCCTACGAGCAGTACTTC. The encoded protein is CASSLVPGQGAYSYEQYF.

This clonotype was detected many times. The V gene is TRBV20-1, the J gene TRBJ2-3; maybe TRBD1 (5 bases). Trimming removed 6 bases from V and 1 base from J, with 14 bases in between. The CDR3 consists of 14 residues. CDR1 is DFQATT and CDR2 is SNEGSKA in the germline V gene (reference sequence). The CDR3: CSAVARGGTDTQYF. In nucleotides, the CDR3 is TGCAGTGCGGTCGCAAGGGGCGGCACAGATACGCAGTATTTT.

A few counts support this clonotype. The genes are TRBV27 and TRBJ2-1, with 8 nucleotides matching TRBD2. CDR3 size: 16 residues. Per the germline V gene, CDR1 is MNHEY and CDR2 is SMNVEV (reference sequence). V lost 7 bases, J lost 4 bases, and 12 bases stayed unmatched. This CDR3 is CASTYIGAGEYNEQFF. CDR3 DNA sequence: TGTGCCAGCACATACATCGGAGCGGGGGAGTACAATGAGCAGTTCTTC.

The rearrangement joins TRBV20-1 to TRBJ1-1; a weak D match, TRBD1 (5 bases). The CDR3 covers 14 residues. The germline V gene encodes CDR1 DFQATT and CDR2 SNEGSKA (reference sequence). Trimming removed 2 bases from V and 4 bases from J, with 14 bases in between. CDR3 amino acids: CSARNGGGGTEAFF. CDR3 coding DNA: TGCAGTGCTAGAAACGGGGGAGGTGGCACTGAAGCTTTCTTT.

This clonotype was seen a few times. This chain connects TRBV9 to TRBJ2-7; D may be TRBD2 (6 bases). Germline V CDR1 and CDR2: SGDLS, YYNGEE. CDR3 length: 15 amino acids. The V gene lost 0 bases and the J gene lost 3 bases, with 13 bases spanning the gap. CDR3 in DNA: TGTGCCAGCAGCGTAGCTACGGGAGTGAACTACGAGCAGTACTTC. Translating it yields CASSVATGVNYEQYF.

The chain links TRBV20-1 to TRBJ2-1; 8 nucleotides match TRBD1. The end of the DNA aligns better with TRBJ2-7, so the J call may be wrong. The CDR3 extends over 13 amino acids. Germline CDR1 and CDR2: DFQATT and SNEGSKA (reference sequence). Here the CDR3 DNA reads TGCAGTGCGAACAGGGGGTACTACAATGAGCAGTACTTC. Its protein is CSANRGYYNEQYF.

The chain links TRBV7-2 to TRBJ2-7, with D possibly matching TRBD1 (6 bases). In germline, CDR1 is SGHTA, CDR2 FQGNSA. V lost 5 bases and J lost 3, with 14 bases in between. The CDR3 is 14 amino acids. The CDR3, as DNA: TGTGCCAGCAGCGTAGTACAGGGTCACTACGAGCAGTACTTC. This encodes CASSVVQGHYEQYF.

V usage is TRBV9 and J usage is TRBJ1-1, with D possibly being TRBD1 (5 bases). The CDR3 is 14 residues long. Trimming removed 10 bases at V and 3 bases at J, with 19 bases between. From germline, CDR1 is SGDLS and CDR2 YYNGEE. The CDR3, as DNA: TGTGCCCGCCGAAGCGGGGCGGGAGACACTGAAGCTTTCTTT. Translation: CARRSGAGDTEAFF.

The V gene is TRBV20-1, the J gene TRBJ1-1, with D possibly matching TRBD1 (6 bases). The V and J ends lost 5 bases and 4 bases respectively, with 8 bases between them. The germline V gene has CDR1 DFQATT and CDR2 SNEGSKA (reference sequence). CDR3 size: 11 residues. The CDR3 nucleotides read TGCAGTGCTCAGGGGTTCACTGAAGCTTTCTTT. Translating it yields CSAQGFTEAFF.

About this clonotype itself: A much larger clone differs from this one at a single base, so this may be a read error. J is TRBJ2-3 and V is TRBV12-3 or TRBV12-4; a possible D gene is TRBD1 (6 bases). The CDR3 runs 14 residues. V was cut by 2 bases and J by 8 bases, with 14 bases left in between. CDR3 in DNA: TGTGCCAGCAGTTTACTACAGGGAGCAGGTACGCAGTATTTT. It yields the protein CASSLLQGAGTQYF.

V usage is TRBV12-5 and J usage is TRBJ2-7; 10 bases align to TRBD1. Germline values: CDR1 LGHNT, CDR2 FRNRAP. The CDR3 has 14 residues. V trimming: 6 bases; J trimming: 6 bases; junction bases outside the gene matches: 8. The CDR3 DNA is TGTGCTAGTGGGGCCGGACAGGGGGTGGCCGAGCAGTACTTC. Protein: CASGAGQGVAEQYF. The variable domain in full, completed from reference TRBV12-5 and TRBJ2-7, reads DARVTQTPRHKVTEMGQEVTMRCQPILGHNTVFWYRQTMMQGLELLAYFRNRAPLDDSGMPKDRFSAEMPDATLATLKIQPSEPRDSAVYFCASGAGQGVAEQYFGPGTRLTVT.

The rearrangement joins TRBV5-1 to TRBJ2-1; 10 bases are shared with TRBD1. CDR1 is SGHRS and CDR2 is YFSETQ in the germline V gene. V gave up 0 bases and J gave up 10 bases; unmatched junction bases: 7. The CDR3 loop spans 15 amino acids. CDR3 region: CASSLEGQGLKEQFF. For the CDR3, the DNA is TGCGCCAGCAGCTTGGAGGGACAGGGGCTAAAGGAGCAGTTCTTC. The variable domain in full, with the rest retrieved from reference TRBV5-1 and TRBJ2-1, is KAGVTQTPRYLIKTRGQQVTLSCSPISGHRSVSWYQQTPGQGLQFLFEYFSETQRNKGNFPGRFSGRQFSNSRSEMNVSTLELGDSALYLCASSLEGQGLKEQFFGPGTRLTVL.

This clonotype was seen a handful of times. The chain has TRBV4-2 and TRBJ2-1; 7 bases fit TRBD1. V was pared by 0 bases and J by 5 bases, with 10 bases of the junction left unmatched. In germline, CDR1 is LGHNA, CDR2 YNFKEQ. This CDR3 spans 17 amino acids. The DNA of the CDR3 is TGTGCCAGCAGCCAAGATGTCCGACAGGGCCTTAACAATGAGCAGTTCTTC. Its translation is CASSQDVRQGLNNEQFF.

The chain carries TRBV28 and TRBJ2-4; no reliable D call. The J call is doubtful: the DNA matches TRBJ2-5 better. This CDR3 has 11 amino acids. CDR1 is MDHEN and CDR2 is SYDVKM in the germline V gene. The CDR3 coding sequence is TGTGCCAGCAGGTTCGGCGAGACCCAGTACTTC. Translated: CASRFGETQYF.

CDR3 region: CASSLATGANYGYTF. In nucleotides, the CDR3 is TGTGCCAGCAGCTTGGCAACGGGAGCTAACTATGGCTACACCTTC. This rearrangement joins TRBV5-4 to TRBJ1-2; no clear D gene. The CDR3 runs to 15 residues. Germline CDR1 is SGHNT and CDR2 is YYREEE (reference sequence). V was trimmed by 0 bases and J by 0 bases, leaving 9 bases between them.

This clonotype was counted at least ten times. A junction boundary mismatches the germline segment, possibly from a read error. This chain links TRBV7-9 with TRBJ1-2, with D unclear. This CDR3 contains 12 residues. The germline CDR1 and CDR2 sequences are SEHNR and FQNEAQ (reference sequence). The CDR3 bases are TGCGCCAGCAGTAGGGAGAACTATGGCTACACCTTC. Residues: CASSRENYGYTF.